These 26 T cell receptor beta chains originate from one sample sequenced in a study of blood T cells in healthy people across ages. Primed by a sample-barcoded 5' primer and a J-beta primer mix, a second PCR proceeded for about 7 to 11 cycles. TCRdb called the 5' RACE reads again in MiXCR, with one record for every CDR3 protein. Altogether fewer than 1,000,000 distinct CDR3 sequences are present, roughly 44% being singletons, with the ten largest covering about 21%. Sequencing was performed on blood. All receptors derive from a man aged 60-69 years in good health.

This clonotype was counted between two and nine times. The chain combines TRBV5-1 with TRBJ2-5; 10 bases align to TRBD2. Trimming removed 5 bases from V and 3 bases from J; junction bases left unmatched: 10. This CDR3 contains 16 residues. CDR1 SGHRS and CDR2 YFSETQ come from the germline V gene. The CDR3 DNA reads TGCGCCAGCAGATCCTTCCCAGCGGGGGGGAAAGAGACCCAGTACTTC. Its translation is CASRSFPAGGKETQYF.

Only a few counts were recorded for this clonotype. The chain employs TRBV6-2 or TRBV6-3 and TRBJ2-1; no definite D call. The CDR3 has 18 amino acids. Deletions cut 0 bases from V and 5 bases from J, with 20 bases between. CDR1 is MNHEY, CDR2 SVGEGT, per germline. CDR3 nucleotides: TGTGCCAGCAGTTACTCGGAAGTATTCATTGCTCGAAACAATGAGCAGTTCTTC. Encoded protein: CASSYSEVFIARNNEQFF.

The rearrangement links TRBV7-2 to TRBJ2-5; D is unresolved. The DNA end lines up better with TRBJ2-1; the J call may be wrong. From germline, CDR1 is SGHTA and CDR2 FQGNSA. The CDR3 loop spans 14 amino acids. In DNA, the CDR3 is TGTGCCAGCAGCCCGCCTAATAGACAAGAGACCCAGTTCTTC. It codes for CASSPPNRQETQFF.

This chain connects TRBV14 to TRBJ2-3; D uncertain. V lost 0 bases, J lost 5 bases, and 9 bases lay in between. CDR3 length equals 14 residues. The germline V gene encodes CDR1 SGHDN and CDR2 FVKESK. This chain's CDR3 is CASSQERLQDTQYF. The CDR3 coding sequence is TGTGCCAGCAGCCAAGAGCGGTTACAAGATACGCAGTATTTT. The full variable domain, with the rest looked up from reference TRBV14 and TRBJ2-3, is EAGVTQFPSHSVIEKGQTVTLRCDPISGHDNLYWYRRVMGKEIKFLLHFVKESKQDESGMPNNRFLAERTGGTYSTLKVQPAELEDSGVYFCASSQERLQDTQYFGPGTRLTVL.

The CDR3 DNA follows: TGTGCCAGCTCCGCGACAGGAATCCAAGAGACCCAGTACTTC. This encodes CASSATGIQETQYF. J is TRBJ2-5 and V is TRBV18, with D perhaps matching TRBD1 (6 bases). CDR3 length: 14 residues. With 6 bases removed from V and 1 base from J, the gap between germline ends came to 12 bases. The germline V gene has CDR1 KGHSH and CDR2 LQKENI.

The V and J genes are TRBV11-3 and TRBJ2-1, with 7 bases that match TRBD2. In germline, CDR1 is SGHNT, CDR2 YENEEA. The junction had 12 bases not matched to a gene; V was cut back by 6 bases and J by 10 bases. The CDR3 covers 14 residues. The CDR3 loop reads CASRRRGEKYEQFF. As DNA, the CDR3 is TGTGCCAGCAGGCGCCGGGGGGAAAAATACGAGCAGTTCTTC.

This clonotype has just a few counts. The gene calls are TRBV27 and TRBJ2-7, with TRBD2 as a possible D gene (5 bases). The CDR3 contains 13 residues. Looked up from germline, CDR1 is MNHEY and CDR2 is SMNVEV (reference sequence). V gave up 3 bases and J gave up 2 bases, with 8 bases separating them. Here the CDR3 reads CASSLNGAYEQYF. The CDR3 region has the DNA TGTGCCAGCAGTTTGAACGGGGCCTACGAGCAGTACTTC.

The CDR3 DNA follows: TGCGCCAGCAGCTTGGACCTCGGGACACCCTACGAGCAGTACTTC. It encodes CASSLDLGTPYEQYF. V gene TRBV5-1 combines with J gene TRBJ2-7, with TRBD1 as a possible D gene (6 bases). Germline V gives CDR1 SGHRS, CDR2 YFSETQ. The CDR3 runs 15 residues. With 0 bases removed from V and 2 bases from J, the gap between germline ends came to 12 bases.

This clonotype was counted only a few times. The chain combines TRBV10-3 with TRBJ2-5, with a weak D call TRBD1 (5 bases). The CDR3 length is 17 residues. Deletions cut 0 bases from V and 0 bases from J, with 14 bases between. Looked up from germline, CDR1 is ENHRY and CDR2 is SYGVKD. The CDR3 DNA is TGTGCCATCAGTGAGTCATCAGGGATTGGGTACCAAGAGACCCAGTACTTC. Its translation is CAISESSGIGYQETQYF.

This clonotype was picked up a small number of times. The chain uses TRBV6-1 and TRBJ2-7; 8 bases are a match to TRBD1. Losses at the gene ends were 2 bases for V and 2 bases for J; bases not matched to a gene: 5. Per germline, CDR1 MNHNS and CDR2 SASEGT. This CDR3 is 15 amino acids long. The CDR3 DNA is TGTGCCAGCAGTGAAATGGGACAGGCCCCCTACGAGCAGTACTTC. Translated: CASSEMGQAPYEQYF.

The chain carries TRBV29-1 and TRBJ2-7; TRBD1 might be the D (5 bases). This CDR3 contains 12 residues. Deletions cut 5 bases from V and 2 bases from J, with 10 bases between. The germline gives CDR1 SQVTM, CDR2 ANQGSEA. The CDR3 reads CSVKTETYEQYF. CDR3 nucleotide sequence: TGCAGCGTTAAGACAGAAACCTACGAGCAGTACTTC.

The sample holds a few counts of this clonotype. The V gene is TRBV24-1, the J gene TRBJ2-5; 7 nucleotides align to TRBD1. Germline V CDR1 and CDR2: KGHDR, SFDVKD. With 4 bases clipped from V and 1 base from J, the junction kept 5 bases outside the gene matches. The CDR3 consists of 15 residues. CDR3 DNA: TGTGCCACCAGTGACCGGGGACAGACCCAAGAGACCCAGTACTTC. Translating it yields CATSDRGQTQETQYF.

The genes are TRBV7-9 and TRBJ2-4, with TRBD2 matching over 14 bases. The J call may not be correct, given that the DNA end is closer to TRBJ2-7. The CDR3 spans 19 residues. Germline assignment: CDR1 SEHNR and CDR2 FQNEAQ (reference sequence). CDR3 in amino acids: CASSGAGLAGGPSTYEQYF. The CDR3 region has the DNA TGTGCCAGCAGCGGAGCCGGACTAGCGGGAGGTCCCTCTACCTACGAGCAGTACTTC.

This clonotype turned up a few times. This chain connects TRBV12-3 or TRBV12-4 to TRBJ1-6, with 7 positions matching TRBD1. V lost 6 bases to trimming and J lost 0 bases; unmatched junction nucleotides: 2. This CDR3 region has 15 residues. The DNA for the CDR3 is TGTGCCAGCAGCAGGGACAGCTCCTATAATTCACCCCTCCACTTT. It specifies CASSRDSSYNSPLHF.

This clonotype was seen only once. The rearrangement uses TRBV6-2 or TRBV6-3 and TRBJ2-7, with no clear D. Trimming left V 7 bases short and J 3 bases short, with 13 bases between. The CDR3 extends over 13 amino acids. Germline-derived CDR1 and CDR2 are MNHEY and SVGEGT. CDR3 residues: CASKERLGYEQYF. CDR3 coding DNA: TGTGCCAGCAAGGAACGGTTGGGCTACGAGCAGTACTTC.

The rearrangement links TRBV5-1 to TRBJ2-7, with 9 positions matching TRBD1. Germline V gene data show CDR1 as SGHRS and CDR2 as YFSETQ. The J segment lost 4 bases and the V segment lost 2 bases, leaving 13 bases of the junction unmatched. There are 17 residues in the CDR3. Here the CDR3 DNA reads TGCGCCAGCAGCTTCGACACAGGGGGCGCTGGGACTTACGAGCAGTACTTC. Its translation is CASSFDTGGAGTYEQYF. Combining the CDR3 with reference TRBV5-1 and TRBJ2-7 gives the whole variable domain KAGVTQTPRYLIKTRGQQVTLSCSPISGHRSVSWYQQTPGQGLQFLFEYFSETQRNKGNFPGRFSGRQFSNSRSEMNVSTLELGDSALYLCASSFDTGGAGTYEQYFGPGTRLTVT.

This clonotype came up a few times. This chain uses TRBV2 with TRBJ2-3; the match to TRBD1 covers 7 bases. The CDR3 spans 14 residues. V lost 5 bases to trimming and J lost 2 bases; unmatched junction nucleotides: 4. The germline CDR1 and CDR2 sequences are SNHLY and FYNNEI. The CDR3 region is CASSTGQHTDTQYF. The CDR3 DNA reads as TGTGCCAGCAGTACGGGACAGCACACAGATACGCAGTATTTT.

This clonotype was observed a handful of times. The V call is TRBV5-1, the J call TRBJ1-2; D perhaps matches TRBD1 (6 bases). The V gene lost 4 bases and the J gene lost 6 bases, with 19 bases spanning the gap. This CDR3 contains 15 residues. Looked up from germline, CDR1 is SGHRS and CDR2 is YFSETQ. CDR3 residues: CASSTSGTLGDGYTF. CDR3 bases: TGCGCCAGCAGCACCTCCGGGACACTGGGGGATGGCTACACCTTC.

Only a few counts were recorded for this clonotype. V and J are TRBV24-1 and TRBJ2-7; D is possibly TRBD1 (5 bases). The CDR3 has 13 residues. The germline CDR1 and CDR2 sequences are KGHDR and SFDVKD. V lost 4 bases, J lost 5 bases, and 11 bases lay in between. The CDR3: CATSDRIGDEQYF. The CDR3 DNA reads as TGTGCCACCAGTGACAGAATAGGGGACGAGCAGTACTTC.

This clonotype was seen once. This chain connects TRBV7-8 to TRBJ2-5; 7 bases are shared with TRBD2. This CDR3 comprises 16 residues. With 3 bases clipped from V and 0 bases from J, the junction kept 7 bases outside the gene matches. CDR1 and CDR2 (germline): SGHVS, FQNEAQ. The CDR3 DNA reads as TGTGCCAGCAGCTTTGGGACTATGGGTAACCAAGAGACCCAGTACTTC. It codes for CASSFGTMGNQETQYF.

The V and J genes are TRBV27 and TRBJ2-2; 9 positions agree with TRBD2. The germline V gene has CDR1 MNHEY and CDR2 SMNVEV (reference sequence). Trimming removed 8 bases from V and 4 bases from J; junction bases left unmatched: 8. The CDR3 is 15 amino acids. CDR3 region: CASRLRAGGTGELFF. The CDR3 DNA reads as TGTGCCAGCCGGTTACGAGCGGGAGGCACCGGGGAGCTGTTTTTT.

This chain joins TRBV5-1 and TRBJ2-1; 13 bases agree with TRBD2. V lost 0 bases, J lost 9 bases, and 12 bases stayed unmatched. The germline gives CDR1 SGHRS, CDR2 YFSETQ. The CDR3 consists of 18 residues. The chain's CDR3 is CASSLAKGTSGGAVEQFF. Written as DNA, the CDR3 is TGCGCCAGCAGCTTGGCCAAGGGTACTAGCGGGGGGGCAGTTGAGCAGTTCTTC.

For this clonotype: A read error may account for a junction end that differs from germline. The chain recombines TRBV5-7 with TRBJ1-2, with a possible D match to TRBD1 (5 bases). TRBV5-7 is an ORF, and what it does is uncertain. The CDR3 sequence is 15 residues long. The CDR3 loop is CASSLADSRGHGHTF. The CDR3 DNA sequence: TGTGCCAGCAGCTTGGCCGACAGCCGGGGCCATGGCCACACCTTC.

J is TRBJ2-3 and V is TRBV2; 11 bases match TRBD1. V lost 8 bases, J lost 7 bases, and 5 bases stayed unmatched. The CDR3 consists of 13 residues. CDR1 SNHLY and CDR2 FYNNEI come from the germline V gene. In DNA form, the CDR3 reads TGTGCCAGCGGGGGACAGGGGGACCATACGCAGTATTTT. Its translation is CASGGQGDHTQYF.

The V call is TRBV29-1, the J call TRBJ2-1; 12 bases agree with TRBD2. J was trimmed by 15 bases and V by 7 bases; bases with no gene match: 10. The CDR3 spans 12 residues. The V gene's germline CDR1 is SQVTM and CDR2 ANQGSEA. CDR3 sequence (DNA): TGCAGCGCCTCGACTAGCGGGGGCGCCCCGTTCTTC. As protein: CSASTSGGAPFF.

V and J are TRBV7-2 and TRBJ2-3, with 7 bases fitting TRBD2. The germline CDR1 and CDR2 sequences are SGHTA and FQGNSA. With 1 base clipped from V and 2 bases from J, the junction kept 6 bases outside the gene matches. This CDR3 has 16 residues. CDR3 sequence reads: CASSLGGGRVTDTQYF. The CDR3 DNA sequence: TGTGCCAGCAGCTTAGGGGGAGGGAGAGTCACAGATACGCAGTATTTT.